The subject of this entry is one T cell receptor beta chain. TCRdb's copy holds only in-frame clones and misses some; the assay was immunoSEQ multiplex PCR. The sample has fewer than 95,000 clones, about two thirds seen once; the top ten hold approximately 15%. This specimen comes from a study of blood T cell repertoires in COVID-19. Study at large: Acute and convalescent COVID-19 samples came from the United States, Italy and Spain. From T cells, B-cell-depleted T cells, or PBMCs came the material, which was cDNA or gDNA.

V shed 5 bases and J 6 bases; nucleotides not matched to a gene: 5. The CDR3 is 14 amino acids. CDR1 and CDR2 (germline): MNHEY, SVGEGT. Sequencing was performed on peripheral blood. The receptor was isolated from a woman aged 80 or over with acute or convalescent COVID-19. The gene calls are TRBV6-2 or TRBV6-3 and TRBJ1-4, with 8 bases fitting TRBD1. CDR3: CASSGTGGHEKLFF. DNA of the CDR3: TGTGCCAGCAGTGGCACAGGGGGTCATGAAAAACTGTTTTTT.